Here is one TCR beta chain with its context. Its antigen remains unknown. The sample belongs to a study of shared clonotypes between healthy human individuals. About the research overall: CD4 naive and CD4 memory each took three plates per donor, while CD8 naive took two and CD8 memory one.

CDR3 length equals 15 residues. Germline assignment: CDR1 SGHRS and CDR2 YFSETQ. V lost 1 base to trimming and J lost 3 bases, with 14 bases between them. Findings and caveats of the study: In a few donors, about 5% of naive CD4 clonotypes appeared in common. Among non-shared clonotypes, generation probabilities were lower than among those shared by all four donors.

Method: immunoSEQ multiplex PCR; TCRdb's copy keeps in-frame clones and lacks some. The sample holds some 2.1 million clones, roughly 95% seen once. Terminally differentiated effector memory CD45RA+ cells were excluded from the naive CD8 cells, which were CD45RO-negative and positively selected for CCR7. This clonotype was sampled from a young man in good health. Some clones in this sample may be carry-over from other donors' samples. The sequenced material came from naive CD8+ T cells from PBMCs. V usage is TRBV5-1 and J usage is TRBJ2-7; no clear D gene. The DNA for the CDR3 is TGCGCCAGCAGCTTGATGGCATTCGGAATCTACGAGCAGTACTTC. Translation gives CASSLMAFGIYEQYF. The full variable domain, with the rest looked up from reference TRBV5-1 and TRBJ2-7, is KAGVTQTPRYLIKTRGQQVTLSCSPISGHRSVSWYQQTPGQGLQFLFEYFSETQRNKGNFPGRFSGRQFSNSRSEMNVSTLELGDSALYLCASSLMAFGIYEQYFGPGTRLTVT.